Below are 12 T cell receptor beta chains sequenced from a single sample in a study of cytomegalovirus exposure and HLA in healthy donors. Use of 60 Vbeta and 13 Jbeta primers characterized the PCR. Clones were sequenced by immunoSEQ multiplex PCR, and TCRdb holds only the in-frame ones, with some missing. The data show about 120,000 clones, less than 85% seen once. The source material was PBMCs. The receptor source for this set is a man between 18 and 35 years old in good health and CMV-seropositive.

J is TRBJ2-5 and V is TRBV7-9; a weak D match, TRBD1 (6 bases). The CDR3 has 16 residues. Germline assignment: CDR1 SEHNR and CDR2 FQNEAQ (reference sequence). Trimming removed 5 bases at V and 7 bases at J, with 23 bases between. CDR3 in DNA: TGTGCCAGCAGCCTATCGACAGATGAGGGGGTTCGGACCCAGTACTTC. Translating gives CASSLSTDEGVRTQYF.

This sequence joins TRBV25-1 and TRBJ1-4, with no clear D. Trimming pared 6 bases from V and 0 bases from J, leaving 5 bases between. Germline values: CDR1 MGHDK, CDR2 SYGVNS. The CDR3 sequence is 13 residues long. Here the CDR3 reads CASSLATNEKLFF. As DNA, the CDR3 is TGTGCCAGCAGCCTTGCAACTAATGAAAAACTGTTTTTT. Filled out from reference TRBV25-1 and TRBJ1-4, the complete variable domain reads EADIYQTPRYLVIGTGKKITLECSQTMGHDKMYWYQQDPGMELHLIHYSYGVNSTEKGDLSSESTVSRIRTEHFPLTLESARPSHTSQYLCASSLATNEKLFFGSGTQLSVL.

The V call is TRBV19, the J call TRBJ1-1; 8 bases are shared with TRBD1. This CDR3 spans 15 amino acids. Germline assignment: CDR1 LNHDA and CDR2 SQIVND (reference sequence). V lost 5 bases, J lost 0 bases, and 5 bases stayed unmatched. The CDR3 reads CASSSWTGMNTEAFF. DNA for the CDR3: TGTGCCAGTAGTTCGTGGACAGGGATGAACACTGAAGCTTTCTTT.

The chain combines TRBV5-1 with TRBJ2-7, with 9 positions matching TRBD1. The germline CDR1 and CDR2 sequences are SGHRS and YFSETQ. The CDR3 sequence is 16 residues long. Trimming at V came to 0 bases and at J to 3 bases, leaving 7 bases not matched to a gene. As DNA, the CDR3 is TGCGCCAGCAGCTTGGGGGACAGGGCAGGGAGCTACGAGCAGTACTTC. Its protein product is CASSLGDRAGSYEQYF.

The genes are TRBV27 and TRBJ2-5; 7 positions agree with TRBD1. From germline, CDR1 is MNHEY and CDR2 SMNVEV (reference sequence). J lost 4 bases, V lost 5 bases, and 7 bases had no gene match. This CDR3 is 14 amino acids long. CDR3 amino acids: CASSITGVLETQYF. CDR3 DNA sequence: TGTGCCAGCAGTATAACAGGGGTACTAGAGACCCAGTACTTC.

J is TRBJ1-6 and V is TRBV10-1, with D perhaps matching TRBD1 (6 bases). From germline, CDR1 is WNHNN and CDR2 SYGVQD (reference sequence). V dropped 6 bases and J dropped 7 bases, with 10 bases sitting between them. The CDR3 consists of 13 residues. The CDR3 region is CASRDSWNSPLHF. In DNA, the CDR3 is TGCGCCAGCAGGGACAGTTGGAATTCACCCCTCCACTTT.

CDR3 bases: TGTGCCAGCAGCAGCTGGGGGCAGGAAACTTACTCTGGGGCCAACGTCCTGACTTTC. It translates to CASSSWGQETYSGANVLTF. The chain joins TRBV21-1 to TRBJ2-6; TRBD1, the table's D call, lacks a check against the DNA. TRBV21-1 is reported as a pseudogene. This CDR3 is built from 19 residues.

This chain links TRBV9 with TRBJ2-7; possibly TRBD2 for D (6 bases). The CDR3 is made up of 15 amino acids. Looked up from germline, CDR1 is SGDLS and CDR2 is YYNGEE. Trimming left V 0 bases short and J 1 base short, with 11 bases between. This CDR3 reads CASSVGGGGSYEQYF. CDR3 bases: TGTGCCAGCAGCGTAGGTGGGGGAGGTTCCTACGAGCAGTACTTC.

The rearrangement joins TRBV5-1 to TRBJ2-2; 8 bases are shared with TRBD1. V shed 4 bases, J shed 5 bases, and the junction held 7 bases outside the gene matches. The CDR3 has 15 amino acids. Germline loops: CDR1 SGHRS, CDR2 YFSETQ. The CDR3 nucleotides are TGCGCCAGCAGCCCTTGGACAGGGAATACCGGGGAGCTGTTTTTT. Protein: CASSPWTGNTGELFF.

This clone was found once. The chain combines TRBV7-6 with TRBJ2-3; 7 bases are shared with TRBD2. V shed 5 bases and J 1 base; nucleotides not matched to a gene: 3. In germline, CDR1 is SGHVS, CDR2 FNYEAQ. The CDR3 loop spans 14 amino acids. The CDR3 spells CASSLLAGTDTQYF. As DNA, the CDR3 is TGTGCCAGCAGCCTGCTAGCGGGCACAGATACGCAGTATTTT.

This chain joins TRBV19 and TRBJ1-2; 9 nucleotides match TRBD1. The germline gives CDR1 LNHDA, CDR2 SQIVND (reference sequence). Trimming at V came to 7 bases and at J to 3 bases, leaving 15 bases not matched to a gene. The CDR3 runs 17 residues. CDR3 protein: CASNPSNTGGLYYGYTF. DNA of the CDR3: TGTGCCAGTAACCCTTCAAATACAGGGGGCTTGTACTATGGCTACACCTTC.

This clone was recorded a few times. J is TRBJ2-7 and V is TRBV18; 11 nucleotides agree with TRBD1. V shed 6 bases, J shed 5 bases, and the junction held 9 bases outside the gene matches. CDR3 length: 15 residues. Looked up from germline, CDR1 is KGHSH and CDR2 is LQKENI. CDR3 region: CASSPGTGGRNEQYF. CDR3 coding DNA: TGTGCCAGCTCCCCAGGGACAGGGGGGAGGAACGAGCAGTACTTC. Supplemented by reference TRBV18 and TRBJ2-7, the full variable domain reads NAGVMQNPRHLVRRRGQEARLRCSPMKGHSHVYWYRQLPEEGLKFMVYLQKENIIDESGMPKERFSAEFPKEGPSILRIQQVVRGDSAAYFCASSPGTGGRNEQYFGPGTRLTVT.